The subject of this entry is one T cell receptor (beta chain). Its antigen is unidentified. The CDR3 contains 17 residues. Germline trimming cut 0 bases from V and 4 bases from J; bases unmatched to any gene: 11. Looked up from germline, CDR1 is LNHDA and CDR2 is SQIVND (reference sequence). TCRdb reprocessed the reads with MiXCR, giving one entry per CDR3 protein. The table has roughly 500,000 distinct CDR3 sequences, roughly a third seen once. These data come from a study of T cell repertoires in cytomegalovirus infection. Study-level background: The study used recently identified HLA-C-restricted and well-studied HLA-B-restricted CMV epitopes. Public TCR beta signatures marked donors with CMV infection and the matching HLA. Study-wide findings and caveats: Of the TCR beta families, the public ones yielded a cumulative frequency that identified carriers of CMV plus the relevant HLA. CMV-specific HLA-C-restricted TCR beta clonotypes dominated the ex vivo response.

This rearrangement joins TRBV19 to TRBJ1-1; 7 bases are a match to TRBD1. The sequence derives from a human donor in good health (CMV status not recorded). Some clones in this sample may be carry-over from other donors' samples. The starting material was cultured PBMCs, obtained from culture after CMV antigen stimulation. The CDR3 reads CASSIDLGQGVSTEAFF. Here the CDR3 DNA reads TGTGCCAGTAGTATAGATCTGGGCCAGGGGGTGAGCACTGAAGCTTTCTTT.